Presented here are 23 T cell receptor beta chains from one specimen sequenced in a study of CD8 T cells in ankylosing spondylitis. Study results and limitations: Made up of eight highly homologous variants, a TCR beta motif appeared characteristic of ankylosing spondylitis blood.

TCRdb recomputed calls from the 5' RACE reads with MiXCR, one row per CDR3 protein. The sample shows 750,000 to 850,000 distinct CDR3 sequences, roughly 12% of them seen only once. Antigens for these TCRs are unknown. The sequencing input was blood, either unsorted or a sorted T cell fraction (not recorded which). The source of these receptors is a male donor with ankylosing spondylitis.

This chain joins TRBV6-5 and TRBJ2-5; D is ambiguous. Between the trimmed V and J ends, which lost 0 bases and 1 base, there was a span of 12 bases. The germline V gene has CDR1 MNHEY and CDR2 SVGAGI. The CDR3 is made up of 16 amino acids. This chain's CDR3 is CASSYSRVRLQETQYF. The CDR3 DNA is TGTGCCAGCAGTTACTCGAGAGTAAGGCTCCAAGAGACCCAGTACTTC.

A few counts support this clonotype. The V gene is TRBV28, the J gene TRBJ1-1; D not resolved. Germline V gene sequence: CDR1 MDHEN, CDR2 SYDVKM. V lost 3 bases, J lost 3 bases, and 11 bases lay in between. The CDR3 spans 14 residues. The CDR3 DNA sequence: TGTGCCAGCAGTTTTAGCCGGCGGGACACTGAAGCTTTCTTT. Translation gives CASSFSRRDTEAFF.

The gene calls are TRBV7-9 and TRBJ2-5; maybe TRBD1 (6 bases). From germline, CDR1 is SEHNR and CDR2 FQNEAQ (reference sequence). The ends were cut back, 7 bases at V and 0 bases at J, with 21 bases in the middle. The CDR3 spans 17 residues. CDR3 sequence (DNA): TGTGCCAGCAATCTTGGTCGAAGGGGGTCTGACCAAGAGACCCAGTACTTC. Translation: CASNLGRRGSDQETQYF.

This sequence joins TRBV27 and TRBJ1-1; possible D gene TRBD1, 5 bases. CDR3 length: 12 residues. V was cut by 5 bases and J by 8 bases, with 12 bases left in between. Germline V gene lookup returns CDR1 MNHEY and CDR2 SMNVEV (reference sequence). CDR3 in DNA: TGTGCCAGCAGTGGGACCGTTAAAGAAGCTTTCTTT. Amino acid sequence: CASSGTVKEAFF.

This clonotype was counted between two and nine times. V gene TRBV7-9 combines with J gene TRBJ1-5; D is perhaps TRBD1 (5 bases). The CDR3 is 13 residues long. The V gene's germline CDR1 is SEHNR and CDR2 FQNEAQ (reference sequence). Trimming shortened V by 2 bases and J by 9 bases, and 11 bases separated the two germline ends. The CDR3 DNA is TGTGCCAGCAGCTTACAGGGTGGGTGGCCCCAGCATTTT. Residues: CASSLQGGWPQHF.

This clonotype was found a few times. The DNA for the CDR3 is TGTGCCAGCAGTCGACAGGGAGGGAAAGCGGCCCAGCATTTT. It yields the protein CASSRQGGKAAQHF. The chain joins TRBV6-2 or TRBV6-3 to TRBJ1-5, with 7 bases that match TRBD1. V lost 5 bases and J lost 11; bases outside the gene matches: 12. This CDR3 is built from 14 residues. Germline V gene lookup returns CDR1 MNHEY and CDR2 SVGEGT.

The sample holds a few counts of this clonotype. V gene TRBV3-1 combines with J gene TRBJ2-1; TRBD2 aligns across 9 bases. CDR1 is LGHDT, CDR2 YNNKEL, per germline (reference sequence). J lost 8 bases, V lost 5 bases, and 7 bases had no gene match. The CDR3 covers 14 residues. CDR3 nucleotides: TGTGCCAGCAGCTGGGGGCGGGAGGGACATGAGCAGTTCTTC. Amino acid sequence: CASSWGREGHEQFF.

The chain uses TRBV20-1 and TRBJ2-1; 10 bases match TRBD2. The junction had 5 bases not matched to a gene; V was cut back by 0 bases and J by 3 bases. Germline CDR1 DFQATT, CDR2 SNEGSKA (reference sequence). The CDR3 length is 16 residues. Written as DNA, the CDR3 is TGCAGTGCTAGAGAGTGGGCTAGCGGGAGCTACAATGAGCAGTTCTTC. Its protein product is CSAREWASGSYNEQFF.

The chain uses TRBV12-3 or TRBV12-4 and TRBJ1-4; D not certain. The CDR3 is 13 amino acids. Between the trimmed V and J ends, which lost 4 bases and 7 bases, there was a span of 10 bases. CDR3 sequence reads: CASSYPLGEKLFF. The CDR3 coding sequence is TGTGCCAGCAGTTATCCCCTCGGTGAAAAACTGTTTTTT.

This clonotype was detected a few times. The chain combines TRBV6-5 with TRBJ2-5; 7 bases fit TRBD2. The CDR3 contains 15 residues. Per germline, CDR1 MNHEY and CDR2 SVGAGI. With 2 bases clipped from V and 12 bases from J, the junction kept 15 bases outside the gene matches. The CDR3 loop is CASSYRGGSGGVEYF. CDR3 coding DNA: TGTGCCAGCAGTTACAGGGGAGGGTCGGGAGGTGTGGAGTACTTC.

This clonotype was seen repeatedly, ten times or more. V and J are TRBV5-1 and TRBJ2-2; D gene unclear. This CDR3 comprises 15 residues. Trimming took 0 bases from V and 4 from J, leaving 10 bases between them. The germline V gene encodes CDR1 SGHRS and CDR2 YFSETQ. The DNA for the CDR3 is TGCGCCAGCAGCTTGGCCGGACCGATCACCGGGGAGCTGTTTTTT. The encoded protein is CASSLAGPITGELFF.

This clonotype occurred a few times. This chain links TRBV30 with TRBJ1-2; D remains unclear. Trimming pared 0 bases from V and 6 bases from J, leaving 14 bases between. The germline V gene encodes CDR1 GTSNPN and CDR2 SVGIG (reference sequence). This CDR3 region has 14 residues. The CDR3 nucleotides read TGTGCCTGGAGTGTACTTGGTGGTTCTAATGGCTACACCTTC. Its translation is CAWSVLGGSNGYTF.

The rearrangement uses TRBV7-9 and TRBJ2-6; D is uncertain. The CDR3 runs 15 residues. V lost 8 bases, J lost 9 bases, and 20 bases lay in between. Germline CDR1 SEHNR, CDR2 FQNEAQ (reference sequence). DNA for the CDR3: TGTGCCAGCCCTATGCAAATCCCACTGGGCAACGTCCTGACTTTC. Encoded protein: CASPMQIPLGNVLTF.

There are many counts of this clonotype. This chain links TRBV7-6 with TRBJ2-2; 9 nucleotides align to TRBD1. The CDR3 has 15 residues. The trim removed 6 bases at V and 5 bases at J, leaving 7 bases unmatched. The V gene's germline CDR1 is SGHVS and CDR2 FNYEAQ. The CDR3 protein is CASRRDRVDTGELFF. The CDR3 region has the DNA TGTGCCAGCAGGAGGGACAGGGTAGATACCGGGGAGCTGTTTTTT.

V usage is TRBV5-1 and J usage is TRBJ2-3, with 8 bases lining up with TRBD1. V trimming: 2 bases; J trimming: 4 bases; junction bases outside the gene matches: 12. CDR3 length equals 17 residues. CDR1 is SGHRS, CDR2 YFSETQ, per germline. The CDR3 spells CASSFRPTGAAADTQYF. In DNA form, the CDR3 reads TGCGCCAGCAGCTTCAGGCCGACAGGGGCCGCGGCAGATACGCAGTATTTT. The whole variable domain, filled in from reference TRBV5-1 and TRBJ2-3, reads KAGVTQTPRYLIKTRGQQVTLSCSPISGHRSVSWYQQTPGQGLQFLFEYFSETQRNKGNFPGRFSGRQFSNSRSEMNVSTLELGDSALYLCASSFRPTGAAADTQYFGPGTRLTVL.

In DNA form, the CDR3 reads TGCGCCAGCGGCCCCCGGACTAGCGGGGATGATGAGCAGTTCTTC. It is translated as CASGPRTSGDDEQFF. The V and J genes are TRBV5-1 and TRBJ2-1, with TRBD2 matching over 12 bases. The ends lost 7 bases at V and 8 bases at J; junction bases unmatched: 10. Germline CDR1 and CDR2: SGHRS and YFSETQ. The CDR3 covers 15 residues.

This clonotype was counted only a few times. The genes are TRBV5-1 and TRBJ1-1, with D possibly TRBD1 on 5 matching bases. The CDR3 has 16 amino acids. Per the germline V gene, CDR1 is SGHRS and CDR2 is YFSETQ. The V end lost 0 bases, the J end lost 0 bases, and 12 bases lay between the germline ends. Here the CDR3 reads CASSLATGEMNTEAFF. The CDR3 DNA is TGCGCCAGCAGCTTGGCCACAGGCGAAATGAACACTGAAGCTTTCTTT.

J is TRBJ2-1 and V is TRBV4-3; TRBD2 aligns across 14 bases. Germline V gene sequence: CDR1 LGHNA, CDR2 YSLEER. Losses at the gene ends were 4 bases for V and 6 bases for J; bases not matched to a gene: 17. CDR3 length equals 20 residues. This CDR3 reads CASSLRLAGGPSFPGNEQFF. The CDR3 bases are TGCGCCAGCAGCCTCCGACTAGCGGGAGGGCCTAGTTTTCCAGGCAATGAGCAGTTCTTC.

This clonotype was seen repeatedly, ten times or more. This CDR3 is CSVQGSSTDTQYF. CDR3 nucleotides: TGCAGTGTCCAGGGTTCTAGCACAGATACGCAGTATTTT. This chain uses TRBV20-1 with TRBJ2-3; D may be TRBD1 (5 bases). This CDR3 has 13 residues. V was clipped by 7 bases and J by 0 bases, with 11 bases between them. Germline CDR1 reads DFQATT; CDR2 reads SNEGSKA (reference sequence).

The J gene is TRBJ2-2, the V gene TRBV7-2; possibly TRBD1 for D (6 bases). Germline V CDR1 and CDR2: SGHTA, FQGNSA. CDR3 length equals 14 residues. Trimming stripped 8 bases from V and 7 bases from J, with 17 bases between. DNA of the CDR3: TGTGCCAGCTGCGTAAGGGGGTCTGTCGGGGAGCTGTTTTTT. Translating it yields CASCVRGSVGELFF.

This clonotype was seen repeatedly, ten times or more. CDR3 DNA: TGTGCCAGCTCCCCTAACAGGGGCTTGGATTCACCCCTCCACTTT. Translation gives CASSPNRGLDSPLHF. The chain recombines TRBV18 with TRBJ1-6; 7 positions agree with TRBD1. V lost 6 bases and J lost 8; bases outside the gene matches: 10. The CDR3 has 15 amino acids. Germline CDR1 and CDR2: KGHSH and LQKENI.

V and J are TRBV20-1 and TRBJ2-2; TRBD2 matches 8 bases. Germline lookup yields CDR1 DFQATT and CDR2 SNEGSKA (reference sequence). J gave up 4 bases and V 1 base, and 5 bases lay outside the gene matches. The CDR3 loop spans 15 amino acids. The CDR3 nucleotides read TGCAGTGCTAGAGCATCAGCGGGGGTCACCGGGGAGCTGTTTTTT. As protein: CSARASAGVTGELFF.

The chain uses TRBV7-2 and TRBJ2-1, with D possibly called TRBD1 or TRBD2 (6 bases each). Trimming removed 4 bases at V and 12 bases at J, with 25 bases between. This CDR3 has 16 residues. Germline V lookup: CDR1 SGHTA, CDR2 FQGNSA. CDR3 nucleotide sequence: TGTGCCAGCAGCTCGTGGGCTTCATCCTCGGGGGCCGGGCAGTTCTTC. It encodes CASSSWASSSGAGQFF.